This T cell receptor beta chain is from a study of T cell responses to AZD1222 COVID-19 vaccine. This clone was detected a few times. Assay: immunoSEQ multiplex PCR; the TCRdb copy retains only in-frame clones and omits some. Of 79,000 or so clones in the sample, roughly 87% were seen once. Germline lookup yields CDR1 LGHDT and CDR2 YNNKEL (reference sequence). The CDR3 runs 17 residues. With 5 bases clipped from V and 1 base from J, the junction kept 6 bases outside the gene matches. Sequences were derived from peripheral blood, sampled 28 days after the second AZD1222 dose. The chain joins TRBV3-1 (or the pseudogene TRBV3-2) to TRBJ1-6; 9 nucleotides match TRBD1. The origin of this receptor is an adult who received the AZD1222 COVID-19 vaccine. The CDR3 reads CASSNTGGKSYNSPLHF. CDR3 DNA sequence: TGTGCCAGCAGCAACACAGGGGGCAAGTCCTATAATTCACCCCTCCACTTT.